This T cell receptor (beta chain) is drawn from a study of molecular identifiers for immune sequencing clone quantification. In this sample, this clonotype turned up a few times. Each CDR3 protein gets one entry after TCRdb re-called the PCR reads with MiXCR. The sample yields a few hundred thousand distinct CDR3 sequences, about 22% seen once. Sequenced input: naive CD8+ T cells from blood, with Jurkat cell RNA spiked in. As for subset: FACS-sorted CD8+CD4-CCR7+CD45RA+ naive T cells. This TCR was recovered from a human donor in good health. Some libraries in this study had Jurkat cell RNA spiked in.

The CDR3 reads CSARNSLTSGVQETQYF. The DNA of the CDR3 is TGCAGTGCTAGAAACTCTTTGACTAGCGGGGTCCAAGAGACCCAGTACTTC. The chain couples TRBV20-1 to TRBJ2-5; 11 bases agree with TRBD2. The germline V gene has CDR1 DFQATT and CDR2 SNEGSKA (reference sequence). The V and J ends lost 2 bases and 1 base, in that order; junction bases with no gene match: 9. The CDR3 covers 17 residues.